The clone carrying this TCR beta chain was observed once. The antigen is undetermined. The data were obtained in a study of shared clonotypes between healthy human individuals. Points from the study as a whole: Represented diversity (both genetic and exposure-history) was limited by the small number of donors. Sampling involved blood alone; tissue repertoires likely differ. Sequencing depth was expected to influence donor clonotype sharing.

CD8 cells classed as naive were CD45RO-negative and positively selected for CCR7, excluding terminally differentiated effector memory CD45RA+ cells. Original data processing: For the immunoSEQ data, sequences were junction-only without quality scores, so filtering differed. Measured with immunoSEQ multiplex PCR; TCRdb has only the in-frame clones, and not every one. The D gene and trimming were derived from the DNA, and the V and J assignments and clone size from that table. The sample comprises roughly 1,800,000 clones, approximately 94% of which are singletons, and roughly 1.2% rests with the top ten. The TCR was taken from a man aged 18 to 30 in good health. The sample was naive CD8+ T cells sorted from blood.

The CDR3 sequence is CASSFSSPYNEQFF. CDR3 coding DNA: TGTGCCAGCAGCTTTTCGAGCCCCTACAATGAGCAGTTCTTC. The V and J genes are TRBV7-9 and TRBJ2-1; D is unresolved. The germline V gene has CDR1 SEHNR and CDR2 FQNEAQ (reference sequence). V was trimmed by 3 bases and J by 2 bases, leaving 8 bases between them. CDR3 size: 14 residues.